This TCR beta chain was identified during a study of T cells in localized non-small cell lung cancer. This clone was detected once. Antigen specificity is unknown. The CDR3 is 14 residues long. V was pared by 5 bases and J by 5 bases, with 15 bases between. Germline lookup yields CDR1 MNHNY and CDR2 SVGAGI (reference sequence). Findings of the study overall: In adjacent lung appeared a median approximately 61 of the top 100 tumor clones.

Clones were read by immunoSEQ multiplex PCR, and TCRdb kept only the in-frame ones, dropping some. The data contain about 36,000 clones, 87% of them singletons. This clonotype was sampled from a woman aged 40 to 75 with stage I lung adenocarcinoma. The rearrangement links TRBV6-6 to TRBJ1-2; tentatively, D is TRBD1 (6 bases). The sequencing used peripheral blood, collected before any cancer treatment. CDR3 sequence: CASSGPGENYGYTF. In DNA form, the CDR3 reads TGTGCCAGCAGTGGGCCAGGGGAAAATTATGGCTACACCTTC.